These T cell receptor beta chains were read from a single sample in a study of blood T cell repertoires in COVID-19. Sequencing used immunoSEQ multiplex PCR; TCRdb keeps in-frame clones, though not all of them. The sample shows around 100,000 clones, 80% of them seen only once. The sample taken for sequencing was peripheral blood. The origin of the receptors is a man aged 65 to 79 with active or convalescent COVID-19. CDR3s include the opening cysteine and the closing phenylalanine or tryptophan. The D gene is left open where the match is weak. A clone size is listed for some rows: how often the clone was seen (once, few, many), or a class if it is expanded.

d_gene	v_gene	j_gene	abundance	CDR3nt	CDR3aa
.	TRBV5-1	TRBJ1-1	.	TGCGCCAGCAGCTTATCTATGAACACTGAAGCTTTCTTT	CASSLSMNTEAFF
TRBD1	TRBV6-5	TRBJ2-5	once	TGTGCCAGCAGTTACGACCCGGGGACAGCCCAAGAGACCCAGTACTTC	CASSYDPGTAQETQYF
TRBD1	TRBV3-1/TRBV3-2	TRBJ1-1	few	TGTGCCAGCAGCCGCTATCAGGGGGGAGCTTTCTTT	CASSRYQGGAFF
TRBD2	TRBV16	TRBJ2-1	.	TGTGCCAGCAGCCCCCTAGCGGGAGGCCTGAATGAGCAGTTCTTC	CASSPLAGGLNEQFF
.	TRBV15	TRBJ2-5	.	TGTGCCACCAGCAATGCAGGAACCTACCAAGAGACCCAGTACTTC	CATSNAGTYQETQYF
TRBD2	TRBV28	TRBJ2-7	few	TGTGCCAGCAGCCGCAGGCCGGCTAGCGGGAGGGGCTCCTACGAGCAGTACTTC	CASSRRPASGRGSYEQYF
.	TRBV28	TRBJ1-1	.	TGTGCCAGCAGTCCCTGGGGAGACAGGCAGAACACTGAAGCTTTCTTT	CASSPWGDRQNTEAFF
TRBD2	TRBV7-2	TRBJ2-5	.	TGTGCCAGCAGACCAGGGACTAGCGGGACTTACCAAGAGACCCAGTACTTC	CASRPGTSGTYQETQYF
TRBD1	TRBV5-4	TRBJ1-1	few	TGTGCCAGCACCGTGACAGGGGACGGAAGCGGCACTGAAGCTTTCTTT	CASTVTGDGSGTEAFF
TRBD1	TRBV30	TRBJ2-3	.	TGTGCCTGGAGTGTTTGGACAGGGGAAGATACGCAGTATTTT	CAWSVWTGEDTQYF
TRBD1	TRBV5-1	TRBJ1-4	.	TGCGCCAGCAGCCGCGCAGGGGGCGCGGCCGAAAAACTGTTTTTT	CASSRAGGAAEKLFF
TRBD1	TRBV5-4	TRBJ1-4	.	TGTGCCAGCAGCCGACGGGGGACAGGGAGTGAAAAACTGTTTTTT	CASSRRGTGSEKLFF
TRBD2	TRBV4-3	TRBJ2-5	.	TGCGCCAGCAGCCAAGTATTAGCGGGAGTAGAGACCCAGTACTTC	CASSQVLAGVETQYF
.	TRBV27	TRBJ2-7	.	TGTGCCAGCAGTTTATCGAGGCGGGGTTTTTCCTACGAGCAGTACTTC	CASSLSRRGFSYEQYF
TRBD2	TRBV7-8	TRBJ2-7	.	TGTGCCAGCAGCACCGGGACTAGAGCCTACGAGCAGTACTTC	CASSTGTRAYEQYF